What follows are 10 T cell receptor beta chains derived from one specimen sequenced in a study of blood T cells in healthy people across ages. A second PCR of 7 to 11 cycles used a sample-barcoded 5' primer and a J-beta primer mix. One entry per CDR3 protein results from TCRdb running MiXCR on the 5' RACE reads. The data contain 1.5 million to 2 million distinct CDR3 sequences, approximately 30% of them singletons. Sequencing was done on a sample of blood. These receptors came from a woman aged 25 to 45 in good health.

This clonotype appeared a single time. A much larger clone lies one base from this, so it may be a read error. The chain links TRBV7-2 to TRBJ1-4, with D hard to call. The CDR3 spans 13 residues. The germline V and J ends were trimmed by 8 bases and 8 bases, with 15 bases remaining between them. Germline values: CDR1 SGHTA, CDR2 FQGNSA. CDR3 bases: TGTGCCAGCGGCCGATGGTTCGGAGAAAAACTGTTTTTT. Encoded protein: CASGRWFGEKLFF.

On this clonotype: This clone may be a read error of a much larger clone one base away. The chain recombines TRBV7-2 with TRBJ2-4; 7 positions match TRBD2. TRBJ2-7 explains the end of the DNA better; the J call may be wrong. This CDR3 region has 15 residues. Germline assignment: CDR1 SGHTA and CDR2 FQGNSA. The chain's CDR3 is CASSFCGGSGNEQYF. For the CDR3, the DNA is TGTGCCAGCAGCTTTTGCGGCGGGAGTGGGAACGAGCAGTACTTC.

This rearrangement joins TRBV3-1 to TRBJ2-1, with TRBD2 identical over 12 bases. Trimming at V came to 0 bases and at J to 7 bases, leaving 4 bases not matched to a gene. The CDR3 totals 16 residues. Germline assignment: CDR1 LGHDT and CDR2 YNNKEL (reference sequence). The CDR3 nucleotides are TGTGCCAGCAGCCAAGAGGCTAGCGGGGGGGTTAATGAGCAGTTCTTC. It yields the protein CASSQEASGGVNEQFF.

This chain links TRBV14 with TRBJ2-1, with D possibly being TRBD2 (5 bases). The J call is in doubt because the DNA end fits TRBJ2-7 better. This CDR3 has 16 amino acids. Per the germline V gene, CDR1 is SGHDN and CDR2 is FVKESK. CDR3 residues: CASSQDTTDSYNEQYF. As DNA, the CDR3 is TGTGCCAGCAGCCAAGATACGACGGACTCCTACAATGAGCAGTACTTC.

This sequence joins TRBV28 and TRBJ2-3; possible D gene TRBD1, 5 bases. Germline CDR1 and CDR2: MDHEN and SYDVKM. V shed 2 bases and J shed 0 bases, with 9 bases lying between them. CDR3 length: 15 amino acids. DNA of the CDR3: TGTGCCAGCAGTTTAGGGGCGACTAGCACAGATACGCAGTATTTT. This codes for CASSLGATSTDTQYF.

This clonotype was observed a handful of times. The V call is TRBV2, the J call TRBJ2-4; unclear D gene. The CDR3 loop spans 16 amino acids. Germline CDR1 SNHLY, CDR2 FYNNEI. Trimming cost V 3 bases and J 0 bases, with 12 bases left between them. The CDR3 is CASSERKFIAKNIQYF. CDR3 coding DNA: TGTGCCAGCAGTGAGAGGAAGTTTATAGCCAAAAACATTCAGTACTTC.

This clonotype was seen more than once but under ten times. A read error may account for a junction end that differs from germline. This chain joins TRBV20-1 and TRBJ1-2; D ambiguous. This CDR3 has 11 residues. Germline values: CDR1 DFQATT, CDR2 SNEGSKA (reference sequence). DNA for the CDR3: TGCAGTGCTAGAGATCTGCATGGCCACACCTTC. This codes for CSARDLHGHTF.

The rearrangement joins TRBV24-1 to TRBJ1-2; 9 bases fit TRBD1. The germline gives CDR1 KGHDR, CDR2 SFDVKD. The CDR3 covers 18 residues. V was clipped by 5 bases and J by 4 bases; unmatched bases: 16. The CDR3 DNA sequence: TGTGCCACCAGTGCCGAAAAGGACAGGGGCGATATAATCTATGGCTACACCTTC. It yields the protein CATSAEKDRGDIIYGYTF.

This clonotype was picked up a small number of times. The chain carries TRBV7-2 and TRBJ1-5; the D gene is possibly TRBD1 (5 bases). V was cut by 1 base and J by 9 bases, with 13 bases left in between. CDR3 length equals 14 residues. CDR1 is SGHTA, CDR2 FQGNSA, per germline. This chain's CDR3 is CASSLGDGGRPQHF. CDR3 DNA sequence: TGTGCCAGCAGCTTAGGGGACGGTGGGCGGCCCCAGCATTTT.

The chain combines TRBV20-1 with TRBJ2-5; 9 nucleotides align to TRBD2. Trimming cost V 6 bases and J 1 base; bases outside gene matches: 9. Per the germline V gene, CDR1 is DFQATT and CDR2 is SNEGSKA (reference sequence). This CDR3 is built from 15 residues. CDR3 sequence: CSASRATSGQETQYF. CDR3 nucleotide sequence: TGCAGTGCCAGTCGGGCGACTAGCGGCCAAGAGACCCAGTACTTC.